This T cell receptor (beta chain) was recovered during a study of T cells in Graves' hyperthyroidism and ophthalmopathy. Study summary: Peripheral blood specimens were obtained at initial diagnosis, prior to any treatment.

There were TCR beta CDR3 regions amplified from RNA transcripts. The HTBI primer set served for first-round RT-PCR of the TCR CDR3. TCRdb reprocessed the multiplex PCR reads with MiXCR, giving one entry per CDR3 protein. The table has a few hundred thousand distinct CDR3 sequences, 19% seen once. The CDR3 runs 14 residues. The V gene's germline CDR1 is SNHLY and CDR2 FYNNEI. V lost 7 bases and J 0 bases, leaving 13 bases between the germline ends. This clonotype was detected ten times or more. This TCR was sampled from a woman aged 18-30 years with Graves' hyperthyroidism. The sample comprised blood. V usage is TRBV2 and J usage is TRBJ2-7, with D possibly TRBD1 on 6 matching bases. DNA for the CDR3: TGTGCCAGCAACTATGACAGGTCCTCCTACGAGCAGTACTTC. Its protein product is CASNYDRSSYEQYF.